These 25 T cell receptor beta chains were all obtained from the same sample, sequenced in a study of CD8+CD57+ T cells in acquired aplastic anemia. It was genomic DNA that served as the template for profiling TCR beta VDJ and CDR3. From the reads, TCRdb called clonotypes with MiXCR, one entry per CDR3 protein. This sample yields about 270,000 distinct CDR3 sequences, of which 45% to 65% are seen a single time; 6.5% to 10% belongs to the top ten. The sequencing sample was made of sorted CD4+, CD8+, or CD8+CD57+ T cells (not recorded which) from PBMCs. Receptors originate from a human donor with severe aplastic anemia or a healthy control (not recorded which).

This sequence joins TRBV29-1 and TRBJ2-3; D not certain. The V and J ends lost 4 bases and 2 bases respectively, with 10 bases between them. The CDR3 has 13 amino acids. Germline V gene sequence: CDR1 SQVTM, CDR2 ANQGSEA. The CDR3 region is CSVVGRNTDTQYF. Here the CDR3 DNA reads TGCAGCGTTGTAGGCAGGAACACAGATACGCAGTATTTT.

CDR3 loop: CSAAPARQGSYEQYF. CDR3 nucleotide sequence: TGCAGTGCCGCGCCGGCGAGACAGGGATCCTACGAGCAGTACTTC. The V and J genes are TRBV20-1 and TRBJ2-7; 7 nucleotides line up with TRBD1. CDR3 length equals 15 residues. CDR1 and CDR2 (germline): DFQATT, SNEGSKA (reference sequence). The ends lost 6 bases at V and 1 base at J; junction bases unmatched: 12.

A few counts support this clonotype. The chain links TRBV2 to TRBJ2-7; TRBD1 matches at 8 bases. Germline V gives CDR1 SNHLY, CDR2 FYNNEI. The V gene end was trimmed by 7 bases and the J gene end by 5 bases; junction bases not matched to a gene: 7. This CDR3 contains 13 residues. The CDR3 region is CASIQDRGNEQYF. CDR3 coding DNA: TGTGCCAGCATACAAGACAGGGGTAACGAGCAGTACTTC.

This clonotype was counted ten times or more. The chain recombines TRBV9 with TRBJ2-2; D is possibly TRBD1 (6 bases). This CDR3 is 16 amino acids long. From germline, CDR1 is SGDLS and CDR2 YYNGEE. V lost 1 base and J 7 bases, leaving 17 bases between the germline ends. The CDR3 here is CASSVTQGFMGGELFF. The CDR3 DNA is TGTGCCAGCAGCGTAACGCAGGGGTTTATGGGCGGGGAGCTGTTTTTT.

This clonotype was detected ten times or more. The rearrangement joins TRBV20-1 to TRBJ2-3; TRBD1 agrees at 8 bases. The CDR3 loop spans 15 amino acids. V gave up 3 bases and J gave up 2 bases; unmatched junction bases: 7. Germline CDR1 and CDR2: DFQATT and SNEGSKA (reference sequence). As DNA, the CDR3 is TGCAGTGCTAGCCGGACAGGGCTGACCACAGATACGCAGTATTTT. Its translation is CSASRTGLTTDTQYF.

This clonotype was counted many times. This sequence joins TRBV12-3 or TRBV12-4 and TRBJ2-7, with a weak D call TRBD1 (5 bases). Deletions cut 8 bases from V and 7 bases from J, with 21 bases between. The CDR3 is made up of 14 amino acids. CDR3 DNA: TGTGCCAGCCGGATGTGGGGCAGGTTAGGTGAGCAGTACTTC. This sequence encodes CASRMWGRLGEQYF.

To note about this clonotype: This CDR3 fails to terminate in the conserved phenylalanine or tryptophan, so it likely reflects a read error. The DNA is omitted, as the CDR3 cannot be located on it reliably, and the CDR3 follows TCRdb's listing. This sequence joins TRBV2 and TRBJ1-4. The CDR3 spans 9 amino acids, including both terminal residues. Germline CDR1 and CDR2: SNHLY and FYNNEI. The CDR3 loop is CASKSGRSY.

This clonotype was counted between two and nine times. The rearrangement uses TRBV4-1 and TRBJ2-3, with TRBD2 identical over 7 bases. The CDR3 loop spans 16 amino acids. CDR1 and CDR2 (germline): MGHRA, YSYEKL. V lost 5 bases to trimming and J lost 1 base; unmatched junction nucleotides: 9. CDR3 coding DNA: TGCGCCAGCAGCACTCCCCGGGAGGTGGGCACAGATACGCAGTATTTT. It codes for CASSTPREVGTDTQYF.

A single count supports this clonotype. This chain's CDR3 is CSARGVHDWATSTDTQYF. The CDR3 nucleotides are TGCAGTGCTAGGGGTGTTCACGACTGGGCAACTAGCACAGATACGCAGTATTTT. The genes are TRBV20-1 and TRBJ2-3; no clear D. This CDR3 contains 18 residues. Trimming stripped 3 bases from V and 0 bases from J, with 22 bases between. Germline V CDR1 and CDR2: DFQATT, SNEGSKA (reference sequence).

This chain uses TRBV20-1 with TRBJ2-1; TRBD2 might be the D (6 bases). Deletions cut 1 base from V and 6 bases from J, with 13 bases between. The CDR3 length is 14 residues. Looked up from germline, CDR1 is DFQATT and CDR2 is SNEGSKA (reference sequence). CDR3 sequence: CSARGAGLVNEQFF. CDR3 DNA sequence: TGCAGTGCTAGAGGGGCGGGGCTGGTCAATGAGCAGTTCTTC.

The CDR3 DNA follows: TGTGCCAGCAGCCGACCGCGCCGAGAACAGGGTTCGCCCGGGGAGCTGTTTTTT. It encodes CASSRPRREQGSPGELFF. The rearrangement links TRBV9 to TRBJ2-2, with D tentatively TRBD1 (6 bases). The CDR3 covers 18 residues. The germline V gene has CDR1 SGDLS and CDR2 YYNGEE. V lost 4 bases and J lost 6, with 25 bases in between.

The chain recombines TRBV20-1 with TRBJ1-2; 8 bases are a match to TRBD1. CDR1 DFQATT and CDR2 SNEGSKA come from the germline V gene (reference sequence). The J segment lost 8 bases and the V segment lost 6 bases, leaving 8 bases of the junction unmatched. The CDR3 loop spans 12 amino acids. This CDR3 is CSARPGTGGYTF. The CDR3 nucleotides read TGCAGTGCGAGACCCGGGACAGGAGGCTACACCTTC.

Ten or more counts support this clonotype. CDR3 region: CASSGQGGFTEAFF. CDR3 nucleotide sequence: TGTGCCAGCAGCGGACAGGGGGGTTTCACTGAAGCTTTCTTT. The chain employs TRBV2 and TRBJ1-1, with TRBD1 identical over 10 bases. The CDR3 contains 14 residues. V shed 6 bases and J 4 bases; nucleotides not matched to a gene: 5. The germline CDR1 and CDR2 sequences are SNHLY and FYNNEI.

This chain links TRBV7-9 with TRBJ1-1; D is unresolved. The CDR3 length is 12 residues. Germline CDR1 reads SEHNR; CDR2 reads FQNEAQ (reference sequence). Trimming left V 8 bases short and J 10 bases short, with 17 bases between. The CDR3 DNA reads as TGTGCCAGCCAACCGACCGGGCCCTTAGCTTTCTTT. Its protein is CASQPTGPLAFF. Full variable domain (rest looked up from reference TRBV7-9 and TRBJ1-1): DTGVSQNPRHKITKRGQNVTFRCDPISEHNRLYWYRQTLGQGPEFLTYFQNEAQLEKSRLLSDRFSAERPKGSFSTLEIQRTEQGDSAMYLCASQPTGPLAFFGQGTRLTVV.

The DNA of the CDR3 is TGTGCCACCAGTGAGAGGACAGGCGCTGGTGGGTACGAGCAGTACTTC. It is translated as CATSERTGAGGYEQYF. The chain employs TRBV24-1 and TRBJ2-7; TRBD1 matches at 7 bases. Unmatched junction bases numbered 12, after V lost 4 bases and J lost 4 bases. This CDR3 has 16 amino acids. The germline V gene encodes CDR1 KGHDR and CDR2 SFDVKD.

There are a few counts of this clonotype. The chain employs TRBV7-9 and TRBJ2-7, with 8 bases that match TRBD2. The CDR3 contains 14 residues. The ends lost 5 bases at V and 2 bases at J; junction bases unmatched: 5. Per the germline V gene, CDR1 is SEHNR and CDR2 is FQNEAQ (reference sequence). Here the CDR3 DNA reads TGTGCCAGCAGCACGACTAGCGCCGCCTACGAGCAGTACTTC. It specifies CASSTTSAAYEQYF.

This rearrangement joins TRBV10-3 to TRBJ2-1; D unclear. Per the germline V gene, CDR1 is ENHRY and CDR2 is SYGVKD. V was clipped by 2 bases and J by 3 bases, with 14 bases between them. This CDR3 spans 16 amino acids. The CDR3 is CAISESLDPVYNEQFF. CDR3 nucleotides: TGTGCCATCAGTGAGAGCCTGGATCCAGTCTACAATGAGCAGTTCTTC.

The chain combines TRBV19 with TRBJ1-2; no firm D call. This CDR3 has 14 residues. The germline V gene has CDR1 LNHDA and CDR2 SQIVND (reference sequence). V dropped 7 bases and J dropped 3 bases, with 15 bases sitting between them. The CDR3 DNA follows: TGTGCCAGTAAGGCCGGGCCGGTCGACTATGGCTACACCTTC. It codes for CASKAGPVDYGYTF.

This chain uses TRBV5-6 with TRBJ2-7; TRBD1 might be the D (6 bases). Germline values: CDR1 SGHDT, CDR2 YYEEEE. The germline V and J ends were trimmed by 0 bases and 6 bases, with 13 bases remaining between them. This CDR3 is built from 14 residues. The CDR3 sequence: CASSLDPGAGEQYF. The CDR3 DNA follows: TGTGCCAGCAGCTTGGATCCAGGGGCAGGCGAGCAGTACTTC. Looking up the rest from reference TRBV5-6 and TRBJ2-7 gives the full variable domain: DAGVTQSPTHLIKTRGQQVTLRCSPKSGHDTVSWYQQALGQGPQFIFQYYEEEERQRGNFPDRFSGHQFPNYSSELNVNALLLGDSALYLCASSLDPGAGEQYFGPGTRLTVT.

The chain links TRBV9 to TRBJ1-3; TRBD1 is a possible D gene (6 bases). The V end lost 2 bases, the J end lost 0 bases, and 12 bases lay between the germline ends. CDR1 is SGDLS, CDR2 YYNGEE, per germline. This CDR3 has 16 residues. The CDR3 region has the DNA TGTGCCAGCAGCGTTGGACAGCTGGCCTCTGGAAACACCATATATTTT. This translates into CASSVGQLASGNTIYF.

CDR3 sequence: CASSGGTSGVVTGANVLTF. As DNA, the CDR3 is TGCGCCAGCAGCGGCGGGACTAGCGGGGTAGTTACCGGGGCCAACGTCCTGACTTTC. The rearrangement joins TRBV5-1 to TRBJ2-6; 13 nucleotides agree with TRBD2. CDR1 SGHRS and CDR2 YFSETQ come from the germline V gene. The junction had 11 bases not matched to a gene; V was cut back by 4 bases and J by 4 bases. This CDR3 has 19 amino acids.

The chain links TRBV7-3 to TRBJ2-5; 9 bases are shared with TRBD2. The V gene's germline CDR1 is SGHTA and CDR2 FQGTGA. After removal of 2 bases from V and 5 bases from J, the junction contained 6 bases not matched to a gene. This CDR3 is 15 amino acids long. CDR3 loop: CASSLAGGVEETQYF. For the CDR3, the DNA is TGTGCCAGCAGCTTAGCGGGGGGGGTGGAGGAGACCCAGTACTTC.

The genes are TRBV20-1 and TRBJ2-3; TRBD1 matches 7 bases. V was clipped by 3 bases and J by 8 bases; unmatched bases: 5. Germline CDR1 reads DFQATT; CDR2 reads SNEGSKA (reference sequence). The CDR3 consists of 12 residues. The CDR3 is CSASSGQTTQYF. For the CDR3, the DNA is TGCAGTGCTAGCTCGGGACAGACTACGCAGTATTTT.

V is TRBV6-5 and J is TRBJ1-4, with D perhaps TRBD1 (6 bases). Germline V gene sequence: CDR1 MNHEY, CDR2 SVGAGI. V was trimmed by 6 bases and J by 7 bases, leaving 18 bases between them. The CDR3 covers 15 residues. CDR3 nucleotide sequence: TGTGCCAGCAGCCCCCGACAGGCTGTACGTGAAAAACTGTTTTTT. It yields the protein CASSPRQAVREKLFF.

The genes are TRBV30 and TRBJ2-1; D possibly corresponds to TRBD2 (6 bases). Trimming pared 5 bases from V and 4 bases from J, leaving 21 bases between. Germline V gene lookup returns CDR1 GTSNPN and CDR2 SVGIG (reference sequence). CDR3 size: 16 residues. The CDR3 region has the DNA TGTGCCTGGCGACTCGGGACTCCAACCTCATACAATGAGCAGTTCTTC. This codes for CAWRLGTPTSYNEQFF.